The 32 T cell receptor beta chains listed next were all sequenced from one sample in a study of blood T cell repertoires in COVID-19. Sequenced by immunoSEQ multiplex PCR; TCRdb stores in-frame clones only, minus some. Among 400,000 or so clones, approximately 89% were seen once, and the ten largest hold roughly 1.6%. Source material: peripheral blood. The receptors here all came from a woman in her 40s with COVID-19, enrolled during active disease.

The chain carries TRBV29-1 and TRBJ2-1; 12 bases agree with TRBD2. CDR3 length equals 13 residues. After removal of 7 bases from V and 5 bases from J, the junction contained 3 bases not matched to a gene. Germline-derived CDR1 and CDR2 are SQVTM and ANQGSEA. The CDR3 here is CSARTSGNNEQFF. DNA for the CDR3: TGCAGCGCCCGGACTAGCGGGAACAATGAGCAGTTCTTC.

The rearrangement joins TRBV5-1 to TRBJ1-2; no reliable D call. V was shortened by 0 bases and J by 7 bases, with 19 bases between the two germline ends. The CDR3 is made up of 16 amino acids. The germline gives CDR1 SGHRS, CDR2 YFSETQ. CDR3 sequence reads: CASSLASAGLGGGYTF. The CDR3 DNA reads as TGCGCCAGCAGCTTGGCCTCAGCGGGTCTAGGCGGTGGCTACACCTTC.

To note about this clone: A read error may produce the germline difference seen at one junction end. The J gene is TRBJ1-2, the V gene TRBV7-8, with 7 nucleotides matching TRBD1. Looked up from germline, CDR1 is SGHVS and CDR2 is FQNEAQ. The CDR3 is 15 amino acids. In nucleotides, the CDR3 is TGTGCCAGCAGCCACATCCCTGGACAGGTTTCCCCACCTTACTTC. Amino acids: CASSHIPGQVSPPYF.

The chain joins TRBV10-3 to TRBJ1-2; 10 nucleotides match TRBD1. Unmatched junction bases numbered 5, after V lost 2 bases and J lost 5 bases. The CDR3 runs to 15 residues. The germline V gene has CDR1 ENHRY and CDR2 SYGVKD. CDR3 region: CAISEGQGGLYGYTF. The CDR3 DNA is TGTGCCATCAGTGAGGGACAGGGGGGATTATATGGCTACACCTTC.

V usage is TRBV20-1 and J usage is TRBJ1-4; D unclear. Trimming left V 3 bases short and J 2 bases short, with 19 bases between. This CDR3 spans 17 amino acids. Germline CDR1 reads DFQATT; CDR2 reads SNEGSKA (reference sequence). DNA for the CDR3: TGCAGTGCTAGTTATCTTGGTTCGGGTGGCACTAATGAAAAACTGTTTTTT. Translation: CSASYLGSGGTNEKLFF.

The chain uses TRBV4-3 and TRBJ2-6; tentatively, D is TRBD1 (6 bases). CDR1 LGHNA and CDR2 YSLEER come from the germline V gene. V shed 4 bases and J shed 2 bases, with 15 bases lying between them. This CDR3 is built from 17 residues. DNA of the CDR3: TGCGCCAGCAGCCGAGACATACAGGGAACTGGGGCCAACGTCCTGACTTTC. Its translation: CASSRDIQGTGANVLTF.

The V and J genes are TRBV4-1 and TRBJ2-3; D remains ambiguous. This CDR3 is 15 amino acids long. With 6 bases removed from V and 2 bases from J, the gap between germline ends came to 15 bases. CDR1 and CDR2 (germline): MGHRA, YSYEKL. DNA of the CDR3: TGCGCCAGCAGAAGCTCCACAGTCCCCACAGATACGCAGTATTTT. This encodes CASRSSTVPTDTQYF.

The chain links TRBV7-2 to TRBJ2-2, with 8 bases fitting TRBD1. Unmatched junction bases numbered 8, after V lost 1 base and J lost 7 bases. The CDR3 loop spans 16 amino acids. CDR1 is SGHTA and CDR2 is FQGNSA in the germline V gene. The CDR3 spells CASSLVGAGGGGELFF. The CDR3 bases are TGTGCCAGCAGCTTAGTAGGAGCAGGGGGCGGCGGGGAGCTGTTTTTT.

CDR3 protein: CASSYPGSAGEQYF. The CDR3 region has the DNA TGTGCCAGCAGTTACCCGGGAAGTGCGGGCGAGCAGTACTTC. The V call is TRBV6-5, the J call TRBJ2-7, with D perhaps TRBD2 (5 bases). The CDR3 has 14 residues. Trimming pared 2 bases from V and 6 bases from J, leaving 14 bases between. The germline V gene has CDR1 MNHEY and CDR2 SVGAGI.

This chain connects TRBV18 to TRBJ1-2; 8 bases map to TRBD1. CDR1 and CDR2 from the germline V gene are KGHSH and LQKENI. This CDR3 spans 15 amino acids. J gave up 0 bases and V 3 bases, and 3 bases lay outside the gene matches. CDR3 in amino acids: CASSPGQASNYGYTF. The CDR3, as DNA: TGTGCCAGCTCACCGGGACAGGCCTCTAACTATGGCTACACCTTC.

This clone was seen once. The rearrangement uses TRBV3-1 (or the pseudogene TRBV3-2) and TRBJ1-2; a weak D match, TRBD1 (6 bases). The CDR3 consists of 16 residues. The germline gives CDR1 LGHDT, CDR2 YNNKEL (reference sequence). V lost 2 bases to trimming and J lost 2 bases, with 15 bases between them. CDR3 bases: TGTGCCAGCAGCCAACTCGGCGCAGGGGCCAACTATGGCTACACCTTC. The encoded protein is CASSQLGAGANYGYTF.

The chain has TRBV7-9 and TRBJ1-2; 9 bases map to TRBD1. The CDR3 totals 16 residues. Germline CDR1 is SEHNR and CDR2 is FQNEAQ (reference sequence). V lost 5 bases to trimming and J lost 2 bases; unmatched junction nucleotides: 9. CDR3 loop: CASSLKNGQGNYGYTF. The CDR3, as DNA: TGTGCCAGCAGCCTAAAGAACGGACAGGGGAACTATGGCTACACCTTC.

The chain combines TRBV6-5 with TRBJ1-2, with TRBD1 matching 10 bases. Germline assignment: CDR1 MNHEY and CDR2 SVGAGI. V shed 0 bases and J 6 bases; nucleotides not matched to a gene: 7. The CDR3 length is 16 residues. CDR3 sequence (DNA): TGTGCCAGCAGTTACTCCGGGACAGGGGTACGGGATGGCTACACCTTC. Its protein product is CASSYSGTGVRDGYTF.

This chain links TRBV5-1 with TRBJ1-2; D call uncertain. The CDR3 is 17 residues long. Germline V gene lookup returns CDR1 SGHRS and CDR2 YFSETQ. Trimming left V 1 base short and J 0 bases short, with 16 bases between. The CDR3 loop is CASSLSGWGGPNYGYTF. The CDR3, as DNA: TGCGCCAGCAGCTTGTCCGGTTGGGGAGGCCCTAACTATGGCTACACCTTC.

In the case of this clone: Other nucleotide sequences from this sample produce the same CDR3. V usage is TRBV18 and J usage is TRBJ1-2; tentatively, D is TRBD1 (6 bases). CDR1 and CDR2 from the germline V gene are KGHSH and LQKENI. This CDR3 is 14 amino acids long. The V and J ends lost 2 bases and 2 bases respectively, with 9 bases between them. The CDR3 DNA is TGTGCCAGCTCACCATCAGGACAGAACTATGGCTACACCTTC. Protein: CASSPSGQNYGYTF.

The J gene is TRBJ1-1, the V gene TRBV7-9; no clear D. This CDR3 is built from 16 residues. V dropped 1 base and J dropped 4 bases, with 16 bases sitting between them. Germline-derived CDR1 and CDR2 are SEHNR and FQNEAQ (reference sequence). The CDR3 protein is CASSLEEVFPPTEAFF. For the CDR3, the DNA is TGTGCCAGCAGCTTAGAGGAGGTCTTTCCCCCCACTGAAGCTTTCTTT.

This sequence joins TRBV5-1 and TRBJ2-7; 8 nucleotides match TRBD1. The germline V gene encodes CDR1 SGHRS and CDR2 YFSETQ. With 5 bases clipped from V and 5 bases from J, the junction kept 9 bases outside the gene matches. The CDR3 covers 14 residues. CDR3 protein: CASRPGTGGNEQYF. The DNA for the CDR3 is TGCGCCAGCAGGCCTGGGACAGGCGGTAACGAGCAGTACTTC.

The rearrangement joins TRBV18 to TRBJ1-6; tentatively, D is TRBD1 (5 bases). Per the germline V gene, CDR1 is KGHSH and CDR2 is LQKENI. The V end lost 4 bases, the J end lost 10 bases, and 23 bases lay between the germline ends. The CDR3 sequence is 17 residues long. CDR3 DNA: TGTGCCAGCTCACTGACAGCGATGCTCGTTGAGGCCTCACCCCTCCACTTT. Translating gives CASSLTAMLVEASPLHF. Variable domain in full (rest from reference TRBV18 and TRBJ1-6): NAGVMQNPRHLVRRRGQEARLRCSPMKGHSHVYWYRQLPEEGLKFMVYLQKENIIDESGMPKERFSAEFPKEGPSILRIQQVVRGDSAAYFCASSLTAMLVEASPLHFGNGTRLTVT.

This chain links TRBV6-2 or TRBV6-3 with TRBJ1-1; D is undetermined. V dropped 7 bases and J dropped 1 base, with 13 bases sitting between them. CDR1 is MNHEY, CDR2 SVGEGT, per germline. The CDR3 sequence is 14 residues long. The chain's CDR3 is CASTPWNRNTEAFF. As DNA, the CDR3 is TGTGCCAGCACCCCGTGGAACAGGAACACTGAAGCTTTCTTT.

This chain connects TRBV28 to TRBJ2-2; the match to TRBD1 covers 8 bases. CDR3 size: 15 residues. Germline CDR1 is MDHEN and CDR2 is SYDVKM. V shed 2 bases, J shed 5 bases, and the junction held 4 bases outside the gene matches. The CDR3 DNA reads TGTGCCAGCAGTTTACAGGGGGCGCGAACCGGGGAGCTGTTTTTT. This sequence encodes CASSLQGARTGELFF.

V gene TRBV6-4 combines with J gene TRBJ1-4; D is perhaps TRBD1 (5 bases). Germline V lookup: CDR1 MRHNA, CDR2 SNTAGT. CDR3 length: 14 amino acids. Trimming cost V 5 bases and J 8 bases, with 15 bases left between them. The CDR3 region is CASSLELGHEKLFF. The CDR3 coding sequence is TGTGCCAGCAGTCTGGAGCTGGGGCACGAAAAACTGTTTTTT.

The genes are TRBV18 and TRBJ2-3; TRBD2 matches at 8 bases. The CDR3 covers 15 residues. Trimming cost V 1 base and J 5 bases; bases outside gene matches: 5. Per the germline V gene, CDR1 is KGHSH and CDR2 is LQKENI. CDR3 DNA: TGTGCCAGCTCACCACTTAGCGGGGCAGGAGATACGCAGTATTTT. It encodes CASSPLSGAGDTQYF.

The V and J genes are TRBV12-5 and TRBJ1-5; no clear D. Germline assignment: CDR1 LGHNT and CDR2 FRNRAP. The germline V and J ends were trimmed by 3 bases and 4 bases, with 4 bases remaining between them. The CDR3 covers 12 residues. The CDR3, as DNA: TGTGCTAGTGGTTTCGTAAATCAGCCCCAGCATTTT. This encodes CASGFVNQPQHF.

CDR3 region: CASSPLLGPRGAYNYGYTF. The CDR3 nucleotides read TGTGCCAGCTCACCACTATTAGGACCTCGGGGGGCGTACAACTATGGCTACACCTTC. The gene calls are TRBV18 and TRBJ1-2; perhaps TRBD1 as D (6 bases). Germline lookup yields CDR1 KGHSH and CDR2 LQKENI. Between the trimmed V and J ends, which lost 1 base and 2 bases, there was a span of 23 bases. This CDR3 has 19 residues.

The chain is built from TRBV12-3 or TRBV12-4 and TRBJ1-1; D is unresolved. The CDR3 has 13 residues. V was trimmed by 6 bases and J by 3 bases, leaving 11 bases between them. CDR3 bases: TGTGCCAGCAGCCACGAGGGTGACACTGAAGCTTTCTTT. Translating gives CASSHEGDTEAFF.

This clone is a singleton in its sample. This chain connects TRBV5-8 to TRBJ2-3; 12 bases match TRBD2. Losses at the gene ends were 6 bases for V and 5 bases for J; bases not matched to a gene: 4. CDR1 and CDR2 from the germline V gene are SGHTS and YDEGEE. The CDR3 spans 14 residues. CDR3 DNA: TGTGCCAGCACCCAGACTAGCGGGAGAGATACGCAGTATTTT. This sequence encodes CASTQTSGRDTQYF.

The V gene is TRBV19, the J gene TRBJ1-2, with D possibly matching TRBD1 (5 bases). Per germline, CDR1 LNHDA and CDR2 SQIVND (reference sequence). V lost 9 bases, J lost 3 bases, and 20 bases lay in between. CDR3 length equals 15 residues. The DNA of the CDR3 is TGTGCCAGCAGCCGGGAGGGGAGGGGAGACTATGGCTACACCTTC. Its translation: CASSREGRGDYGYTF.

The chain has TRBV28 and TRBJ1-2; TRBD1 agrees at 7 bases. Trimming took 1 base from V and 1 from J; bases not matched to a gene: 3. CDR1 and CDR2 from the germline V gene are MDHEN and SYDVKM. The CDR3 has 15 residues. CDR3 amino acids: CASSLSGGFNYGYTF. Here the CDR3 DNA reads TGTGCCAGCAGTTTATCAGGGGGATTTAACTATGGCTACACCTTC.

With regard to this clone: The sample holds other DNA sequences that translate to the same CDR3. V and J are TRBV4-1 and TRBJ1-2, with 7 bases matching TRBD1. CDR1 and CDR2 (germline): MGHRA, YSYEKL. This CDR3 has 14 amino acids. The J segment lost 4 bases and the V segment lost 1 base, leaving 3 bases of the junction unmatched. Written as DNA, the CDR3 is TGCGCCAGCAGCCAAGGACAGGGTTCCTATGGCTACACCTTC. Encoded protein: CASSQGQGSYGYTF.

The V and J genes are TRBV28 and TRBJ2-1, with TRBD2 matching 7 bases. The CDR3 is 16 amino acids. The trim removed 4 bases at V and 8 bases at J, leaving 14 bases unmatched. Germline-derived CDR1 and CDR2 are MDHEN and SYDVKM. The CDR3 DNA follows: TGTGCCAGCAGTTCCGCCTATGGGGAGGGCTCCCATGAGCAGTTCTTC. Amino acid sequence: CASSSAYGEGSHEQFF.

J is TRBJ1-6 and V is TRBV11-1; 8 positions match TRBD1. Trimming at V came to 3 bases and at J to 7 bases, leaving 2 bases not matched to a gene. CDR1 is SGHAT and CDR2 is FQDESV in the germline V gene (reference sequence). The CDR3 totals 14 residues. The CDR3 DNA follows: TGTGCCAGCAGCTTTGGGGACAGGAATTCACCCCTCCACTTT. Protein product: CASSFGDRNSPLHF.

This chain links TRBV14 with TRBJ1-4; tentatively, D is TRBD1 (5 bases). Germline loops: CDR1 SGHDN, CDR2 FVKESK. This CDR3 spans 15 amino acids. Trimming removed 4 bases from V and 1 base from J, with 10 bases in between. The CDR3 loop reads CASSRIGVTNEKLFF. CDR3 nucleotide sequence: TGTGCCAGCAGCCGTATAGGGGTAACTAATGAAAAACTGTTTTTT.